This T cell receptor (beta chain) was observed in a study of shared clonotypes between healthy human individuals (dated by TCRdb to the early 2020s). Some background on the complete study: The cohort comprised a couple of women and a few men aged 18 to 49 years. For each donor, three plates each were used for CD4 naive and CD4 memory, two plates were used for CD8 naive, and one plate was used for CD8 memory. The study deeply sequenced blood TCR repertoires of about 5 healthy adults to estimate repertoire size and the extent of clonotype sharing between individuals. Each donor's leukapheresis produced roughly between roughly 0.85 and 9.5 billion PBMCs. To increase sequencing depth and limit assay-specific biases, different laboratories used diverse techniques to prepare libraries and sequence TCR repertoires. Study-level results and caveats: Sampling was restricted to blood, and TCR repertoires in tissues likely differ from the TCR repertoires found in blood. Compared with non-shared clonotypes, the clonotypes found in all four sorted-subset donors had higher generation probabilities. The small number of donors limited the genetic and exposure-history diversity represented. Rarefaction of sorted-subset datasets indicated incomplete sequencing despite the large sequencing depth. Estimated clonotype richness was generally larger for naive than for memory subsets. Pairwise subsampling led to the expectation that sequencing depth would affect the degree of clonotype sharing among donors. When a handful of donors were compared, the shared fraction of clonotypes was 5% to 6.5% for naive CD4, approximately 3.3% for naive CD8, 2.3% for memory CD4, and less than 0.45% for memory CD8.

Using the deep immunoSEQ assay, TCR CDR3 regions were amplified from genomic DNA by multiplex PCR. Extracted genomic DNA from each cell subset was spread evenly across all wells of several immunoSEQ 96-well plates, with each plate serving as a replicate. Each replicate PCR for sorted subsets received approximately 200 ng genomic DNA, equal to about 29,000 T cell genomes. The purified libraries were quantified using a Qubit 3.0 fluorometer, sized with a Bioanalyzer 2100, and then quantified again using the KAPA Library Quantification kit. A separate single-read 150-cycle Illumina NextSeq 550 flow cell was used to sequence each immunoSEQ 96-well plate. For the original study's pipeline: Because the immunoSEQ output included only junctional sequences and no quality scores, the filtering could not be the same as the filtering used for full-length reads. To assign V/J genes and CDR3, sequences were annotated using PyIR, a Python wrapper for IgBLAST v1.9, with IMGT germline references. Reads were filtered out if the reads had weak V/J assignments (E-value above 1e-6), no CDR3, stop codons, out-of-frame junctions, or ambiguous translated residues. V3J clonotypes were defined as sequences sharing the same inferred V gene, J gene, and CDR3 amino acid sequence. Percentage overlap between repertoires was computed as shared unique clonotypes divided by the size of the smaller repertoire. RTK rarefaction, the Chao1 estimator, and Recon v2.1 estimates of unobserved clonotypes were used to assess repertoire richness. Generation probabilities for all TCRbeta clonotypes obtained by the gDNA method from a handful of donors were computed using OLGA. The source is immuneACCESS, and TCRdb retained only in-frame sequences with V and J called. Part of the clones is not carried over; for the studies checked, unresolved V genes explain less than half of this, and the remainder is unexplained. D and trimming were read from the DNA, whereas the V and J calls and clone size are those reported in that table. Across this sample there are fewer than 1.8 million clones, with about 98.5% seen only once. 0.36% of the sample is taken by the ten largest.

Healthy HIV-negative adults with no recently reported acute infections or vaccinations were included as donors. Only Caucasian adults living in Nashville, Tennessee, USA were represented among the donors. CD4+ T cells were enriched by magnetic negative selection; naive cells were then positively selected on CD45RA, and the negative fraction formed the memory subset. Blood was collected by leukapheresis, and PBMCs were isolated by Ficoll-Histopaque density gradient centrifugation and then cryopreserved in liquid nitrogen vapor phase. Analytical flow cytometry was used to check the purity and quantity of every magnetically sorted T cell population. Genomic DNA was isolated from each sorted fraction and quantified by UV absorbance on a Nanodrop 2000c. Turning to this clone: Its antigen remains undetermined. No base qualities exist here, and no much larger clone lies one base off it.

The germline V gene encodes CDR1 SGHAT and CDR2 FQNNGV. Reading from cysteine to phenylalanine, the CDR3 counts 15 amino acids. CDR3 DNA is the only sequence kept; it has 45 bases, read in frame from the first base. Trimming costs V 1 base and J 5 bases, and their ends lie 14 bases apart. The chain joins TRBV11-2 to TRBJ2-5; tentative D gene TRBD1, with 6 bases matching. The sample was naive CD4+ T cells sorted from blood. The cell subset or site label, as the study defines it: CD45RA+ positively selected. The sequence was obtained from a man aged 30 to 45 in good health. The CDR3 here reads CASSLASGTIETQYF. The DNA sequence follows: TGTGCCAGCAGCTTAGCGTCGGGGACAATCGAGACCCAGTACTTC.